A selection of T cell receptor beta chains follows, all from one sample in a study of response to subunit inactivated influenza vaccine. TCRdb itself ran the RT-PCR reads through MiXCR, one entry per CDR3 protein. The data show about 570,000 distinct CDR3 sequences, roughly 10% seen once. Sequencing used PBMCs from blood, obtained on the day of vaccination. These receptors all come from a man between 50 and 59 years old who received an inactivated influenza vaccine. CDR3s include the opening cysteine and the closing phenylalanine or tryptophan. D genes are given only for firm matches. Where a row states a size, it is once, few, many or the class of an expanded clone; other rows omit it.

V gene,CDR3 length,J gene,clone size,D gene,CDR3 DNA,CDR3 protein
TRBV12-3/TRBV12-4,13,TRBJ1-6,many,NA,TGTGCCAGCAGTTTAGGGGCTAGTTCACCCCTCCACTTT,CASSLGASSPLHF
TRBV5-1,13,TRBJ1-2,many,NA,TGCGCCAGCAGCTTGGCCAGTAACTATGGCTACACCTTC,CASSLASNYGYTF
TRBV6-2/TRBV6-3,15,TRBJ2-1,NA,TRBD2,TGTGCCAGCAGTTACTCCGGGGGGGCCACCTATGAGCAGTTCTTC,CASSYSGGATYEQFF
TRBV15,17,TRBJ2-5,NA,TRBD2,TGTGCCACCAGCATCCTTGGGGCGGGAGATCTCCAAGAGACCCAGTACTTC,CATSILGAGDLQETQYF
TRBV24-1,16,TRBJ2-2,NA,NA,TGTGCCACCAGTGATTTGTTGGGGCCGAGCACCGGGGAGCTGTTTTTT,CATSDLLGPSTGELFF
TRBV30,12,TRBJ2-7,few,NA,TGTGCCTGGAGTACCCCTCACGGAGAGCAGTACTTC,CAWSTPHGEQYF
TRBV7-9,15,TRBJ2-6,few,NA,TGTGCCAGCAGCTGGGAGCCCTCTGGGGCCAACGTCCTGACTTTC,CASSWEPSGANVLTF
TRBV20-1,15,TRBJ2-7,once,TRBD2,TGCAGTGCTTTTGACATCGGGAGGCCGACCTACGAGCAGTACTTC,CSAFDIGRPTYEQYF
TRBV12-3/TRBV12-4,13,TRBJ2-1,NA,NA,TGTGCCAGCAGTCGAGGGGCCTACAATGAGCAGTTCTTC,CASSRGAYNEQFF
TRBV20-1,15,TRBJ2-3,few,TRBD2,TGCAGTGCTAGACCCAGCGGGGGGGCCAAGAATACGCAGTATTTT,CSARPSGGAKNTQYF
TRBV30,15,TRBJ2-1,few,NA,TGTGCCCAAAACGCAAGACGACAGGGAGGATATGAGCAGTTCTTC,CAQNARRQGGYEQFF
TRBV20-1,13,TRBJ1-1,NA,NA,TGCAGTGCTAGAGTCCCGGTGAACACTGAAGCTTTCTTT,CSARVPVNTEAFF
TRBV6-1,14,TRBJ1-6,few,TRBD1,TGTGCCAGCAGCACCGGACAGGACAATTCACCCCTCCACTTT,CASSTGQDNSPLHF
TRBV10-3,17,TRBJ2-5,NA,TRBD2,TGTGCCATCAGTGAGTCCCTAGCGGGGGGAGGCGAAGAGACCCAGTACTTC,CAISESLAGGGEETQYF
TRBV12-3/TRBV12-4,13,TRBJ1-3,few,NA,TGTGCCAGCAGGAGGAGGTCTGGAAACACCATATATTTT,CASRRRSGNTIYF
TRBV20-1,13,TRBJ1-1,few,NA,TGCAGTGCTAGAGGGGTTTTGAACACTGAAGCTTTCTTT,CSARGVLNTEAFF
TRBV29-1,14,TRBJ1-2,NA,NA,TGCAGCGTTGTCCCTCAGGACAGTAACTATGGCTACACCTTC,CSVVPQDSNYGYTF
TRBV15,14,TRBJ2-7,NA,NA,TGTGCCACCAGTCCCGATCTGAGCTCCTACGAGCAGTACTTC,CATSPDLSSYEQYF
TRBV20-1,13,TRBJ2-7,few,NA,TGCAGTGCTAGTCGGCAGGAAACCTACGAGCAGTACTTC,CSASRQETYEQYF
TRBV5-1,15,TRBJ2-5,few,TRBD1,TGCGCCAGCAGCTTGCTATCAGGGGGCTTGGAGACCCAGTACTTC,CASSLLSGGLETQYF
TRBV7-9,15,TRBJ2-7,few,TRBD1,TGTGCCAGCAGCTCCTCGACAGGGCACTCCTACGAGCAGTACTTC,CASSSSTGHSYEQYF
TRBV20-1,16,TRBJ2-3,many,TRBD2,TGCAGTGCTAGAGATCTAGCGGGAGGGGGCACAGATACGCAGTATTTT,CSARDLAGGGTDTQYF
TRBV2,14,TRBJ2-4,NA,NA,TGTGCCAGCAGCCCCGACAAGGGCAAAAACATTCAGTACTTC,CASSPDKGKNIQYF
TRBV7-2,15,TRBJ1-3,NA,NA,TGTGCCAGCAGCTTGGGAGGGACTGCCGGAAACACCATATATTTT,CASSLGGTAGNTIYF
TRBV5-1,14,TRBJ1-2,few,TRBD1,TGCGCCAGCAGCTTGACAGGGGTGGACTATGGCTACACCTTC,CASSLTGVDYGYTF
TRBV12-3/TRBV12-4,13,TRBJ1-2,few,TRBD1,TGTGCCAGCAGTTTGCCGGGACAGGGTTACTACACCTTC,CASSLPGQGYYTF
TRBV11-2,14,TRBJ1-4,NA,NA,TGTGCCAGCAGCCGAGGGAACAGGGCTCAAAAACTGTTTTTT,CASSRGNRAQKLFF
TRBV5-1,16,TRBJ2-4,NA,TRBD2,TGCGCCAGCAGCAACCAAGGCGGGGGGGCCAAAAACATTCAGTACTTC,CASSNQGGGAKNIQYF
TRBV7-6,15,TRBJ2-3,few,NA,TGTGCCAGCAGTCTCCCGGTGGGCGGCACAGATACGCAGTATTTT,CASSLPVGGTDTQYF
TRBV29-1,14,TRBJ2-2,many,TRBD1,TGCAGCGCAATGACAGGGATGAACACCGGGGAGCTGTTTTTT,CSAMTGMNTGELFF
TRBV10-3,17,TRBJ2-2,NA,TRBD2,TGTGCCATCAGTGAGTCGTCGCCGGGAGGGGACACCGGGGAGCTGTTTTTT,CAISESSPGGDTGELFF
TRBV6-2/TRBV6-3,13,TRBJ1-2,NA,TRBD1,TGTGCCAGCAGCGTTGGACAGGTCTATGGCTACACCTTC,CASSVGQVYGYTF